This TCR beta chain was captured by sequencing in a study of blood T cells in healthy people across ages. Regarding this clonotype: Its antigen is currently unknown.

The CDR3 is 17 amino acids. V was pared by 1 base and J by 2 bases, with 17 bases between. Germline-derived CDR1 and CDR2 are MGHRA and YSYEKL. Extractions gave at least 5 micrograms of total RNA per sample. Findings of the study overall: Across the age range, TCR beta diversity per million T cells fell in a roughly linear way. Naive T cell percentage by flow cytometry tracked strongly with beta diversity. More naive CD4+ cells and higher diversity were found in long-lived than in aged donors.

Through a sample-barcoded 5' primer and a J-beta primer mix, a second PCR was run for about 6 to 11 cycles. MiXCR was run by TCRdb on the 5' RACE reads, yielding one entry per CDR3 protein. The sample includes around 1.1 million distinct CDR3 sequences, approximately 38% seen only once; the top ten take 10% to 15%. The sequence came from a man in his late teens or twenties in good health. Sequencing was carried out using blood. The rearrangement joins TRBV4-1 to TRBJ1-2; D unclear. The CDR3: CASSQVYGEGTNYGYTF. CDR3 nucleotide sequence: TGCGCCAGCAGCCAAGTTTACGGGGAGGGAACCAACTATGGCTACACCTTC.